This T cell receptor beta chain was observed in a study of T-cell reconstitution after alpha-beta-depleted transplantation in children. The study's findings and limits: There were reportedly several hundred expanded graft clones from which alpha-beta T cells came about two months after transplant. A year post-transplant, T-cell counts and diversity derived mostly from newly produced T cells.

V was cut by 2 bases and J by 0 bases, with 7 bases left in between. This CDR3 is built from 14 residues. Germline values: CDR1 SGHRS, CDR2 YFSETQ. Regarding this clonotype: The antigen remains undetermined.

Preparation of the TCRbeta library used unique molecular identifiers. Via MiXCR, TCRdb re-called the PCR reads, giving one row per CDR3 protein. The sample records about 600,000 distinct CDR3 sequences, under 25% being singletons. V is TRBV5-1 and J is TRBJ2-3; D is uncertain. The sequence came from a boy under two years old who had a stem cell transplant for acute myeloid leukemia, so the T cells may come from the graft donor. The sequences come from PBMCs, mostly from graft donor cells, collected 360 days after TCRalphabeta/CD19-depleted stem cell transplant. The DNA for the CDR3 is TGCGCCAGCAGCTTCCCGGAGAGCACAGATACGCAGTATTTT. Translated: CASSFPESTDTQYF.